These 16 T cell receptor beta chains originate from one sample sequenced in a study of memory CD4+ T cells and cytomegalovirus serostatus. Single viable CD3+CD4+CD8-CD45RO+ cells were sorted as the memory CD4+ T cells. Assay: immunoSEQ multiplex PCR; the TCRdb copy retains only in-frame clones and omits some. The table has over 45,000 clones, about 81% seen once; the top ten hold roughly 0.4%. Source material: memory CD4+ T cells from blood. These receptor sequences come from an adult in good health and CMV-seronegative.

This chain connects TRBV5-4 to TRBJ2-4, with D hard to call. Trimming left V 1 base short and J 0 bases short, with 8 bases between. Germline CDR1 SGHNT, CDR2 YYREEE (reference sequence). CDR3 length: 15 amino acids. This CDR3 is CASSLLGAAKNIQYF. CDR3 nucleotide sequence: TGTGCCAGCAGCTTGTTAGGAGCAGCCAAAAACATTCAGTACTTC.

The CDR3 sequence: CAWMASGGNEQFF. CDR3 in DNA: TGTGCCTGGATGGCTAGCGGGGGCAATGAGCAGTTCTTC. This chain joins TRBV30 and TRBJ2-1, with TRBD2 matching over 10 bases. Germline-derived CDR1 and CDR2 are GTSNPN and SVGIG (reference sequence). Unmatched junction bases numbered 3, after V lost 4 bases and J lost 6 bases. The CDR3 is 13 amino acids.

This CDR3 reads CATESGIRETQYF. The CDR3 bases are TGTGCCACCGAGTCGGGGATTCGAGAGACCCAGTACTTC. The chain uses TRBV6-6 and TRBJ2-5, with a possible D match to TRBD2 (5 bases). The germline CDR1 and CDR2 sequences are MNHNY and SVGAGI (reference sequence). There are 13 residues in the CDR3. Trimming cost V 10 bases and J 4 bases, with 16 bases left between them.

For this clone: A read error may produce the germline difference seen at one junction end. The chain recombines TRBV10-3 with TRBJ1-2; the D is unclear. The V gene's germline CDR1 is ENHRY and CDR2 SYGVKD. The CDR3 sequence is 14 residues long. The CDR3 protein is CASSSPRTGYGYTF. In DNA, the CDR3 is TGTGCCAGCAGTTCCCCCAGGACGGGCTATGGCTACACCTTC.

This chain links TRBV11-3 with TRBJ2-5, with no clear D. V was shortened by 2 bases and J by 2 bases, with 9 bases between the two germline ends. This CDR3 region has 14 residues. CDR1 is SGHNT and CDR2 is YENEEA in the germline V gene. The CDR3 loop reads CASSLSRDQETQYF. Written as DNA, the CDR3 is TGTGCCAGCAGCTTAAGTAGGGATCAAGAGACCCAGTACTTC.

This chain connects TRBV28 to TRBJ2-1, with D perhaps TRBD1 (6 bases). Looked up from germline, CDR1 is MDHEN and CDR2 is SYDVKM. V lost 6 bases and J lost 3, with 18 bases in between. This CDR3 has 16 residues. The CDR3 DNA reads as TGTGCCAGCAGGACACCGGGGACAATTCTCTACAATGAGCAGTTCTTC. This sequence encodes CASRTPGTILYNEQFF.

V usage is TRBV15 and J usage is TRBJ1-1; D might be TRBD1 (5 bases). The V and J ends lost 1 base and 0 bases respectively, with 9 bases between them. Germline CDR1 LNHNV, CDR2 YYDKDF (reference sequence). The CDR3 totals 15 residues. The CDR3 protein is CATSRGGVLNTEAFF. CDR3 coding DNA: TGTGCCACCAGCAGAGGGGGGGTTCTGAACACTGAAGCTTTCTTT.

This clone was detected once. The chain's CDR3 is CAISVRQGETQYF. The CDR3 DNA reads as TGTGCCATCAGTGTAAGGCAGGGAGAGACCCAGTACTTC. The chain links TRBV10-3 to TRBJ2-5, with a weak D call TRBD1 (5 bases). From germline, CDR1 is ENHRY and CDR2 SYGVKD. The CDR3 length is 13 residues. With 4 bases removed from V and 4 bases from J, the gap between germline ends came to 10 bases.

CDR3 in DNA: TGTGCCAGCAGTATAGGGACGGGGGGGCGAGTAGGAGGCTACACCTTC. Amino acids: CASSIGTGGRVGGYTF. V gene TRBV28 combines with J gene TRBJ1-2, with D maybe TRBD1 (6 bases). In germline, CDR1 is MDHEN, CDR2 SYDVKM. The CDR3 extends over 16 amino acids. The V and J ends lost 5 bases and 8 bases respectively, with 24 bases between them.

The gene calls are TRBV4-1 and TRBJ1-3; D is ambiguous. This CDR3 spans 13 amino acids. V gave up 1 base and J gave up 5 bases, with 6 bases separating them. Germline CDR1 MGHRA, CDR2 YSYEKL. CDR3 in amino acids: CASSQGDRNTIYF. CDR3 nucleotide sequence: TGCGCCAGCAGCCAAGGAGACCGAAACACCATATATTTT.

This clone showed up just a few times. CDR3 DNA: TGTGCCACCAGCAGAGGAGCGGGGCGCCAAGAGACCCAGTACTTC. As protein: CATSRGAGRQETQYF. The J gene is TRBJ2-5, the V gene TRBV15, with 7 bases lining up with TRBD2. Per the germline V gene, CDR1 is LNHNV and CDR2 is YYDKDF (reference sequence). The CDR3 has 15 amino acids. V gave up 1 base and J gave up 1 base; unmatched junction bases: 3.

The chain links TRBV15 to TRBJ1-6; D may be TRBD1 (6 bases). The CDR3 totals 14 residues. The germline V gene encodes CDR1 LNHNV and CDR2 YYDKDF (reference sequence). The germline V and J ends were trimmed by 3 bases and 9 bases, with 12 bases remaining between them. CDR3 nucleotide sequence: TGTGCCACCAGCAGGGATCCACAGGGTTCACCCCTCCACTTT. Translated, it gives CATSRDPQGSPLHF.

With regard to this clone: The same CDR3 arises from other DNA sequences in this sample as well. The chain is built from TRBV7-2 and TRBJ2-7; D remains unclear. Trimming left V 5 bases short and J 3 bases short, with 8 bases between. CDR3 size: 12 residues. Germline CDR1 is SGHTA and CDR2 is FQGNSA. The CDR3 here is CASSRDGYEQYF. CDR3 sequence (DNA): TGTGCCAGCAGCCGCGACGGCTACGAGCAGTACTTC.

The CDR3 nucleotides read TGTGCCAGCAGCTTAAGCCGGCAGGCCGATGGGGAGCAGTACTTC. It is translated as CASSLSRQADGEQYF. The chain employs TRBV7-9 and TRBJ2-7; D remains ambiguous. The V gene's germline CDR1 is SEHNR and CDR2 FQNEAQ (reference sequence). This CDR3 has 15 residues. Trimming cost V 2 bases and J 7 bases, with 18 bases left between them. The full variable domain, completed using reference TRBV7-9 and TRBJ2-7, is DTGVSQNPRHKITKRGQNVTFRCDPISEHNRLYWYRQTLGQGPEFLTYFQNEAQLEKSRLLSDRFSAERPKGSFSTLEIQRTEQGDSAMYLCASSLSRQADGEQYFGPGTRLTVT.

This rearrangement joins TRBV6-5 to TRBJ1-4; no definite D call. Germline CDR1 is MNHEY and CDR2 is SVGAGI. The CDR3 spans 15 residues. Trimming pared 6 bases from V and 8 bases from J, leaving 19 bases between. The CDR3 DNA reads TGTGCCAGCAGCCCGGGCCAGGTGGTCCAGGAAAAACTGTTTTTT. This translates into CASSPGQVVQEKLFF.

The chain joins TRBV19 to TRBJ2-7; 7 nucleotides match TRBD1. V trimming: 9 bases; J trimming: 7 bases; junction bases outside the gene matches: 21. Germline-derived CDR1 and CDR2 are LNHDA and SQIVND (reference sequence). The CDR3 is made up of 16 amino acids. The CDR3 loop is CASAKATGARTGEQYF. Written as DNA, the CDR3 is TGTGCCAGCGCCAAGGCTACAGGGGCTAGAACGGGTGAGCAGTACTTC.